This T cell receptor (beta chain) is from a study of T cells after yellow fever vaccination. Across the study: Preparation of fractions with low cell numbers was performed using SMART-Seq v4 Ultra Low Input.

A single record per CDR3 protein comes from TCRdb applying MiXCR to the 5' RACE reads. The table lists hundreds of thousands of distinct CDR3 sequences, 15% to 20% of them singletons. This clonotype has more than one count but fewer than ten. Its antigen is not known. CDR1 and CDR2 from the germline V gene are PRHDT and FYEKMQ (reference sequence). The CDR3 contains 16 residues. Trimming stripped 4 bases from V and 0 bases from J, with 10 bases between. Study-wide results and caveats: The secondary response was weaker but peaked faster, day 5 versus 15.

This TCR came from a man younger than 35 who received the YFV17D yellow fever vaccine. V usage is TRBV13 and J usage is TRBJ2-6; tentatively, D is TRBD1 (5 bases). The sample was PBMCs, taken before the yellow fever booster vaccination. In nucleotides, the CDR3 is TGTGCCAGCAGCTCCGACAGCAGCTCTGGGGCCAACGTCCTGACTTTC. Its protein product is CASSSDSSSGANVLTF.